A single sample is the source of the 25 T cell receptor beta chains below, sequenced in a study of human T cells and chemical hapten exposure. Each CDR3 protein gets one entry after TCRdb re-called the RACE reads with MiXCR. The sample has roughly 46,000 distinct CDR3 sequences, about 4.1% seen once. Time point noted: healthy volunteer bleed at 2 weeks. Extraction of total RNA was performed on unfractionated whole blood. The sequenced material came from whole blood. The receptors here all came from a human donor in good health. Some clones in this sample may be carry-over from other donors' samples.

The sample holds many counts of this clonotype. As DNA, the CDR3 is TGTGCCAGCAGTTCGGACAGACGTACTGGAAACACCATATATTTT. This encodes CASSSDRRTGNTIYF. This chain joins TRBV28 and TRBJ1-3, with a possible D match to TRBD1 (6 bases). V gave up 4 bases and J gave up 2 bases, with 12 bases separating them. The CDR3 loop spans 15 amino acids. Germline loops: CDR1 MDHEN, CDR2 SYDVKM.

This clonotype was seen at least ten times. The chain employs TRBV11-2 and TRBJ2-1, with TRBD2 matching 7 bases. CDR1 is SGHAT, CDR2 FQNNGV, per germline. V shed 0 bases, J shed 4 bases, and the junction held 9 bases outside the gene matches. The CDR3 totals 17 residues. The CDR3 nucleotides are TGTGCCAGCAGCTTAGATGGGGGGAGGGCCGAATACAATGAGCAGTTCTTC. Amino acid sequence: CASSLDGGRAEYNEQFF.

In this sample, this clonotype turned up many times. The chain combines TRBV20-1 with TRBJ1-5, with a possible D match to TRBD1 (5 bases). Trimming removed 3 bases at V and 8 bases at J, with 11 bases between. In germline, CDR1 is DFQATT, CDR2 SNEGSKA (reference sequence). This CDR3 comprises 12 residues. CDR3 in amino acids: CSARGQGEPQHF. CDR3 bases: TGCAGTGCTAGGGGGCAGGGTGAGCCCCAGCATTTT.

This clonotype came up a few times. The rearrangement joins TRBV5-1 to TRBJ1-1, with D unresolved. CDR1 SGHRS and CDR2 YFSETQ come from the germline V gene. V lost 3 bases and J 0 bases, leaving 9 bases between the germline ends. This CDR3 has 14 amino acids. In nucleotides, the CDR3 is TGCGCCAGCAGCTCGGCGAGTATGAACACTGAAGCTTTCTTT. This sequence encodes CASSSASMNTEAFF.

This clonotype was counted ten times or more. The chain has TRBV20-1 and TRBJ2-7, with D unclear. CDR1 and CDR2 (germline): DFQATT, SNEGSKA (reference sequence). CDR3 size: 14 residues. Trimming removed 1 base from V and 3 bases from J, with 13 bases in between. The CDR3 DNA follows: TGCAGTGCTAGAGCCCAAGGTACAAGCTACGAGCAGTACTTC. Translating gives CSARAQGTSYEQYF.

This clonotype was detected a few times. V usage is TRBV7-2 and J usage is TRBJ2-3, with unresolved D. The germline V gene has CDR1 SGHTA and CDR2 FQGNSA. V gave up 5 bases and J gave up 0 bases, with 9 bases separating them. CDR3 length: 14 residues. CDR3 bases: TGTGCCAGCAGCATATCGCGGAGCACAGATACGCAGTATTTT. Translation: CASSISRSTDTQYF. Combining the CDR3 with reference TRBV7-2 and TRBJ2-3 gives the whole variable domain GAGVSQSPSNKVTEKGKDVELRCDPISGHTALYWYRQSLGQGLEFLIYFQGNSAPDKSGLPSDRFSAERTGGSVSTLTIQRTQQEDSAVYLCASSISRSTDTQYFGPGTRLTVL.

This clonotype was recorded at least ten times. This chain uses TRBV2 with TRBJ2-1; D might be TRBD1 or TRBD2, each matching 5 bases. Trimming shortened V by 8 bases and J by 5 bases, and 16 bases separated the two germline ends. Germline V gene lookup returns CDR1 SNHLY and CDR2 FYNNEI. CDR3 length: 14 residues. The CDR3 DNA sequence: TGTGCCAGCCTCGTCGGGGCAGCTAACAATGAGCAGTTCTTC. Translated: CASLVGAANNEQFF.

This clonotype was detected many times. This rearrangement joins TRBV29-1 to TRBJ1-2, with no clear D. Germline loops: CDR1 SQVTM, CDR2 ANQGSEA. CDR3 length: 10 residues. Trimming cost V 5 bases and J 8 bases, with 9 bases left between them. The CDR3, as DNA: TGCAGCGTTAAGGCGAGGGGCTACACCTTC. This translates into CSVKARGYTF.

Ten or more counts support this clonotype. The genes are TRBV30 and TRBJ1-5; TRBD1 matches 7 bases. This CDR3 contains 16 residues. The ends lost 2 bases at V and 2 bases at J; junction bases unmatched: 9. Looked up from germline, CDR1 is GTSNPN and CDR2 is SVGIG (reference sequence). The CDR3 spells CAWSYRTGARNQPQHF. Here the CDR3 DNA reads TGTGCCTGGAGTTACCGGACAGGCGCCCGCAATCAGCCCCAGCATTTT.

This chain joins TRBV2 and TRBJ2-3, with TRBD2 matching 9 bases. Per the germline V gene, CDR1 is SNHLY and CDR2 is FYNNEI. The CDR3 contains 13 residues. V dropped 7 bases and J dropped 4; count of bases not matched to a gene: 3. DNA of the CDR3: TGTGCCAGCACGGCGGGAGGGGCAGATACGCAGTATTTT. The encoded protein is CASTAGGADTQYF.

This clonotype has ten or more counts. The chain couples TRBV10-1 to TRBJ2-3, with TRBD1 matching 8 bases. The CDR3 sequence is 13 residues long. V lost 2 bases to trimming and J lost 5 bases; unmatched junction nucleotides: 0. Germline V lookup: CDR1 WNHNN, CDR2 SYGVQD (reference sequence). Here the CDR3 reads CASSEGTGDTQYF. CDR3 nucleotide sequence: TGCGCCAGCAGTGAGGGGACAGGAGATACGCAGTATTTT.

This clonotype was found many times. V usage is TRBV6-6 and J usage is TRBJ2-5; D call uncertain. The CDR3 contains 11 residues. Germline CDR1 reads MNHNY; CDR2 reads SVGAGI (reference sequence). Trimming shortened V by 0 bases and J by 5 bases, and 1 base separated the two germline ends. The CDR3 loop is CASSYSETQYF. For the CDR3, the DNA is TGTGCCAGCAGTTACTCTGAGACCCAGTACTTC.

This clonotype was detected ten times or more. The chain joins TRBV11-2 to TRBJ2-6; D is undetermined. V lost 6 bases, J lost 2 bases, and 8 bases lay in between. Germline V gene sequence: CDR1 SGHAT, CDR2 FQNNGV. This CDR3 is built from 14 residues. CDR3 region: CASRDLTGANVLTF. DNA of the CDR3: TGTGCCAGCAGGGACCTAACTGGGGCCAACGTCCTGACTTTC.

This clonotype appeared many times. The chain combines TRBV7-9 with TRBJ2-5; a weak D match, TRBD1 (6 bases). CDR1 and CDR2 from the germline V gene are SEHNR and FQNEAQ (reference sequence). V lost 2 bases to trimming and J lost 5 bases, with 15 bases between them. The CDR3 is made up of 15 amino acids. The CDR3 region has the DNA TGTGCCAGCAGCTTATATGGGGGCACTCTGGAGACCCAGTACTTC. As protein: CASSLYGGTLETQYF.

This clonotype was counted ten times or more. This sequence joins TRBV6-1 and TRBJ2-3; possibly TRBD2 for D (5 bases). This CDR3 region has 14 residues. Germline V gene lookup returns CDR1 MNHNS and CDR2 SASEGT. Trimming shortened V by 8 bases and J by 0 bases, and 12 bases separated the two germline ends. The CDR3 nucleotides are TGTGCCAGCCCCGGACTTACTAGCACAGATACGCAGTATTTT. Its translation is CASPGLTSTDTQYF.

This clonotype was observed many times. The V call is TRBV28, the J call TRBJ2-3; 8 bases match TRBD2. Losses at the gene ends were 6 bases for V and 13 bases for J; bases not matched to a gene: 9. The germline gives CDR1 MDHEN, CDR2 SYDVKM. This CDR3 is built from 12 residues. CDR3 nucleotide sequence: TGTGCCAGCAGAGAATTAGCGGGAATTAAGTATTTT. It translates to CASRELAGIKYF.

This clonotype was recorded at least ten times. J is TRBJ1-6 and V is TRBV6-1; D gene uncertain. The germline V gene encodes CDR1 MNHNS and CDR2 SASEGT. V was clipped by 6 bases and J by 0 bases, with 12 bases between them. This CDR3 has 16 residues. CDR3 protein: CASRSSFSSYNSPLHF. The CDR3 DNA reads TGTGCCAGCAGATCCTCTTTTAGCTCCTATAATTCACCCCTCCACTTT.

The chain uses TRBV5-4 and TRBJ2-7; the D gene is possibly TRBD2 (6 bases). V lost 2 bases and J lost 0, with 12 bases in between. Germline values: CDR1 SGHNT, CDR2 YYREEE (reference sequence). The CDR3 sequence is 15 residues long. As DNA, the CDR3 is TGTGCCAGCAGCTTTTACGGGAGTAGCTCCTACGAGCAGTACTTC. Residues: CASSFYGSSSYEQYF.

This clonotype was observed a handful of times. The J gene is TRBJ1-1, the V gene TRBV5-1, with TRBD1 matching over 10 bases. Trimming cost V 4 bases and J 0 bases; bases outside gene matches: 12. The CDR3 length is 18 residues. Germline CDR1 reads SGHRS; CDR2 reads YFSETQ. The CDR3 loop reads CASSLAGQGVFLNTEAFF. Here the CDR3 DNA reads TGCGCCAGCAGCCTCGCAGGACAGGGGGTTTTTCTGAACACTGAAGCTTTCTTT.

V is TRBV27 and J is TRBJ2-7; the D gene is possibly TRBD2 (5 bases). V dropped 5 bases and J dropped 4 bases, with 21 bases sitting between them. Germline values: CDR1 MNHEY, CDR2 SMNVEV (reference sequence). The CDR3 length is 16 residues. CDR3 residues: CASSPIRGPRGYEQYF. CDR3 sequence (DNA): TGTGCCAGCAGTCCCATCCGCGGGCCCCGGGGATACGAGCAGTACTTC.

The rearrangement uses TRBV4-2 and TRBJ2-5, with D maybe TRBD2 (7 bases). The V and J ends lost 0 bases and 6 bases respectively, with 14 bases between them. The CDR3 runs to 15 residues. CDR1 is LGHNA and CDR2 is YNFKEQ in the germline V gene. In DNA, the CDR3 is TGTGCCAGCAGCCAAGAAAAGGGGGGGTGGCAGACCCAGTACTTC. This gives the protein CASSQEKGGWQTQYF.

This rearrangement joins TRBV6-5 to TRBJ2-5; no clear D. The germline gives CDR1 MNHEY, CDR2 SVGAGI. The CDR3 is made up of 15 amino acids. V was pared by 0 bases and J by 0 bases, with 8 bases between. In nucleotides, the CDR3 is TGTGCCAGCAGTTACTCGACGGGTTACCAAGAGACCCAGTACTTC. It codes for CASSYSTGYQETQYF.

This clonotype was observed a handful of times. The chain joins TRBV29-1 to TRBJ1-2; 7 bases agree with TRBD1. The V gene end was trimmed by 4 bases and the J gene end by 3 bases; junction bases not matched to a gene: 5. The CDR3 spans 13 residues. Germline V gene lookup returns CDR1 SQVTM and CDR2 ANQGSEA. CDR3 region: CSVVRQGDYGYTF. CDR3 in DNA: TGCAGCGTTGTACGGCAGGGGGACTATGGCTACACCTTC.

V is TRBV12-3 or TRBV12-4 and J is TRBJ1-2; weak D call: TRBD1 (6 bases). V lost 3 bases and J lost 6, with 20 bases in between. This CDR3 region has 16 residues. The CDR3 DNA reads TGTGCCAGCAGTTTGGATAGGGGGGCGCGCCTTAATGGCTACACCTTC. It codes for CASSLDRGARLNGYTF.

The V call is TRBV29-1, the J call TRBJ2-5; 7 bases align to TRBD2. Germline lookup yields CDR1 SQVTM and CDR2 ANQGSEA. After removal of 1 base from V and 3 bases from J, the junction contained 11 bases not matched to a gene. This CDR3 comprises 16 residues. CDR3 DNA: TGCAGCGTTGAAGGGGTGGGTGGACTAGGGGAAGAGACCCAGTACTTC. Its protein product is CSVEGVGGLGEETQYF. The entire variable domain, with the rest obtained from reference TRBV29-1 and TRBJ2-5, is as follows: SAVISQKPSRDICQRGTSLTIQCQVDSQVTMMFWYRQQPGQSLTLIATANQGSEATYESGFVIDKFPISRPNLTFSTLTVSNMSPEDSSIYLCSVEGVGGLGEETQYFGPGTRLLVL.